This T cell receptor beta chain was recovered during a study of T cell clonotyping in hematopoietic cell transplantation. Whole-study findings and limits: Cells were unsorted, so CD4 and CD8 contributions were not separated.

Note on this clone: No antigen is known for it.

Sequencing used immunoSEQ multiplex PCR; TCRdb keeps in-frame clones, though not all of them. The data contain about 6,500 clones, 95% to 97% of them seen just once; the ten biggest clones take up around 15%. The sample's time point: recipient sample about 28 days before transplant, after cytoreduction. Recipients were bled about 28 days pretransplant and at posttransplant days 30, 100, 180. Material: peripheral blood mononuclear cells, obtained before stem cell transplant. The clonotype was recovered from a man between 65 and 85 years old with acute myeloid leukemia. Some clones in this sample may be carry-over from other donors' samples.

The CDR3 protein is CASSLGQMNTEAFF. The CDR3, as DNA: TGTGCCAGCAGCTTAGGCCAGATGAACACTGAAGCTTTCTTT. The chain recombines TRBV7-6 with TRBJ1-1; D not certain. Trimming took off 1 base at V and 0 bases at J, with 6 bases between the two ends. The CDR3 is 14 residues long. Germline V gene lookup returns CDR1 SGHVS and CDR2 FNYEAQ.